These 27 T cell receptor beta chains came from one sample sequenced in a study of blood T cell repertoires in COVID-19 (dated by TCRdb to the early 2020s). Libraries were made using the immunoSEQ multiplex PCR assay. TCRdb mirrors the immuneACCESS table, restricted to in-frame sequences. Some clones are absent from its copies; in checked studies, under half trace to an unresolved V gene, and the reason for the others is unknown. Present in this sample are about 80,000 clones, 82% of which were seen just once. The top ten clones comprise under 11% of the sample. Sequencing was done on a sample of peripheral blood. The origin of the receptors is a man in his sixties with acute or convalescent COVID-19.

V gene TRBV4-1 combines with J gene TRBJ2-3, with a possible D match to TRBD2 (6 bases). CDR3 length: 15 residues. The V and J ends lost 4 bases and 6 bases respectively, with 17 bases between them. Germline loops: CDR1 MGHRA, CDR2 YSYEKL. CDR3 residues: CASSPYSDRGDTQYF. CDR3 bases: TGCGCCAGCAGCCCGTATAGCGACCGGGGGGATACGCAGTATTTT.

The V and J genes are TRBV14 and TRBJ1-1, with D perhaps matching TRBD1 (5 bases). The V end was cut by 3 bases, the J end by 1 base, with 21 bases between. CDR3 size: 18 residues. Germline values: CDR1 SGHDN, CDR2 FVKESK. CDR3 nucleotides: TGTGCCAGCAGCCACTTAAAGGGGCGCGGGACTGCGAACACTGAAGCTTTCTTT. The encoded protein is CASSHLKGRGTANTEAFF.

This clone was picked up one time. The CDR3 spells CASSPKRSSTDTQYF. In DNA, the CDR3 is TGTGCCAGCTCACCAAAGCGTTCCAGCACAGATACGCAGTATTTT. The genes are TRBV18 and TRBJ2-3; no clear D. Germline assignment: CDR1 KGHSH and CDR2 LQKENI. V shed 2 bases and J shed 0 bases, with 9 bases lying between them. There are 15 residues in the CDR3.

The chain couples TRBV7-9 to TRBJ1-1; perhaps TRBD1 as D (5 bases). Trimming removed 5 bases at V and 4 bases at J, with 17 bases between. This CDR3 has 15 amino acids. Per the germline V gene, CDR1 is SEHNR and CDR2 is FQNEAQ (reference sequence). The CDR3 DNA reads TGTGCCAGCAGCCCACCCGAGGGGAGGATCACTGAAGCTTTCTTT. As protein: CASSPPEGRITEAFF.

This clone was seen a handful of times. The J gene is TRBJ1-6, the V gene TRBV5-1; a possible D gene is TRBD1 (5 bases). Looked up from germline, CDR1 is SGHRS and CDR2 is YFSETQ. The ends were cut back, 7 bases at V and 9 bases at J, with 17 bases in the middle. This CDR3 contains 14 residues. The CDR3 DNA is TGCGCCAGCCGCGAAGGGGATAATTTTTCACCCCTCCACTTT. Translating gives CASREGDNFSPLHF. The variable domain in full, completed from reference TRBV5-1 and TRBJ1-6, reads KAGVTQTPRYLIKTRGQQVTLSCSPISGHRSVSWYQQTPGQGLQFLFEYFSETQRNKGNFPGRFSGRQFSNSRSEMNVSTLELGDSALYLCASREGDNFSPLHFGNGTRLTVT.

The chain carries TRBV12-3 or TRBV12-4 and TRBJ1-1; 7 bases match TRBD1. This CDR3 spans 12 amino acids. Trimming at V came to 7 bases and at J to 5 bases, leaving 4 bases not matched to a gene. CDR3 nucleotides: TGTGCCAGCACCATACAGGGGACTGAAGCTTTCTTT. Its protein product is CASTIQGTEAFF.

The V and J genes are TRBV7-9 and TRBJ2-7, with 12 bases identical to TRBD2. CDR3 length equals 17 residues. Per the germline V gene, CDR1 is SEHNR and CDR2 is FQNEAQ (reference sequence). The junction had 13 bases not matched to a gene; V was cut back by 5 bases and J by 5 bases. DNA for the CDR3: TGTGCCAGCAGCGACCTTGCACTAGCGGGGGGCCCGGACGAGCAGTACTTC. Translation: CASSDLALAGGPDEQYF. Combining the CDR3 with reference TRBV7-9 and TRBJ2-7 gives the whole variable domain DTGVSQNPRHKITKRGQNVTFRCDPISEHNRLYWYRQTLGQGPEFLTYFQNEAQLEKSRLLSDRFSAERPKGSFSTLEIQRTEQGDSAMYLCASSDLALAGGPDEQYFGPGTRLTVT.

The chain combines TRBV4-3 with TRBJ1-1; possible D gene TRBD1, 5 bases. The CDR3 is 16 amino acids. Trimming removed 0 bases at V and 4 bases at J, with 15 bases between. Per germline, CDR1 LGHNA and CDR2 YSLEER. CDR3 sequence: CASSQDWARATTEAFF. The CDR3, as DNA: TGCGCCAGCAGCCAAGATTGGGCCAGGGCTACCACTGAAGCTTTCTTT.

The chain uses TRBV7-2 and TRBJ1-1, with no clear D. The CDR3 consists of 11 residues. Germline CDR1 is SGHTA and CDR2 is FQGNSA. V lost 5 bases, J lost 8 bases, and 9 bases lay in between. CDR3 nucleotides: TGTGCCAGCAGCAGAGGCCAGGAAGCTTTCTTT. Its translation is CASSRGQEAFF.

The rearrangement uses TRBV12-3 or TRBV12-4 and TRBJ2-1; maybe TRBD1 (6 bases). The CDR3 length is 13 residues. Trimming removed 6 bases at V and 6 bases at J, with 12 bases between. CDR3 DNA sequence: TGTGCCAGCAGAGGAACAGGGATCAATGAGCAGTTCTTC. It codes for CASRGTGINEQFF.

The J gene is TRBJ1-3, the V gene TRBV6-5; no reliable D call. V was pared by 6 bases and J by 4 bases, with 10 bases between. Looked up from germline, CDR1 is MNHEY and CDR2 is SVGAGI. The CDR3 extends over 13 amino acids. CDR3: CASSNGVGNTIYF. For the CDR3, the DNA is TGTGCCAGCAGCAACGGGGTGGGAAACACCATATATTTT.

This chain connects TRBV10-3 to TRBJ1-1; D may be TRBD1 (6 bases). There are 13 residues in the CDR3. Trimming took 7 bases from V and 4 from J, leaving 13 bases between them. Germline CDR1 ENHRY, CDR2 SYGVKD. CDR3 residues: CAIKGQGGTEAFF. Written as DNA, the CDR3 is TGTGCCATCAAAGGACAAGGGGGCACTGAAGCTTTCTTT.

The chain couples TRBV28 to TRBJ2-1; 7 bases agree with TRBD2. From germline, CDR1 is MDHEN and CDR2 SYDVKM. Losses at the gene ends were 3 bases for V and 7 bases for J; bases not matched to a gene: 3. This CDR3 contains 13 residues. CDR3 residues: CASSLDGRNEQFF. In nucleotides, the CDR3 is TGTGCCAGCAGTTTGGACGGGAGGAATGAGCAGTTCTTC.

This rearrangement joins TRBV19 to TRBJ2-5, with D possibly being TRBD2 (5 bases). This CDR3 is built from 13 residues. Germline assignment: CDR1 LNHDA and CDR2 SQIVND (reference sequence). V shed 8 bases and J shed 3 bases, with 13 bases lying between them. DNA of the CDR3: TGTGCCAGTCGCGGGTCAGGAAAAGAGACCCAGTACTTC. This encodes CASRGSGKETQYF.

The J gene is TRBJ2-3, the V gene TRBV28; 8 bases agree with TRBD1. The CDR3 loop spans 15 amino acids. V lost 5 bases, J lost 5 bases, and 9 bases stayed unmatched. The germline V gene encodes CDR1 MDHEN and CDR2 SYDVKM. CDR3 sequence: CASSTQQGVRDTQYF. The DNA for the CDR3 is TGTGCCAGCAGTACGCAACAGGGGGTGAGAGATACGCAGTATTTT. The variable domain in full, with the rest retrieved from reference TRBV28 and TRBJ2-3, is DVKVTQSSRYLVKRTGEKVFLECVQDMDHENMFWYRQDPGLGLRLIYFSYDVKMKEKGDIPEGYSVSREKKERFSLILESASTNQTSMYLCASSTQQGVRDTQYFGPGTRLTVL.

The V and J genes are TRBV7-9 and TRBJ2-7, with D possibly TRBD1 on 6 matching bases. Germline lookup yields CDR1 SEHNR and CDR2 FQNEAQ (reference sequence). Trimming shortened V by 5 bases and J by 0 bases, and 14 bases separated the two germline ends. The CDR3 totals 15 residues. The CDR3 sequence: CASSPTQGFSYEQYF. In nucleotides, the CDR3 is TGTGCCAGCAGCCCAACCCAGGGGTTCTCCTACGAGCAGTACTTC.

The chain recombines TRBV5-1 with TRBJ2-3; D is possibly TRBD1 (5 bases). The CDR3 is 13 residues long. Germline V lookup: CDR1 SGHRS, CDR2 YFSETQ. Trimming removed 5 bases from V and 2 bases from J, with 9 bases in between. The CDR3 region is CASRTVLTDTQYF. CDR3 bases: TGCGCCAGCAGGACAGTTCTCACAGATACGCAGTATTTT.

This chain connects TRBV28 to TRBJ1-1; 8 bases agree with TRBD1. The V and J ends lost 6 bases and 1 base, in that order; junction bases with no gene match: 4. The CDR3 consists of 14 residues. Germline loops: CDR1 MDHEN, CDR2 SYDVKM. The CDR3 DNA follows: TGTGCCAGCAGCCGACAGGGGCAGAACACTGAAGCTTTCTTT. It specifies CASSRQGQNTEAFF.

The chain combines TRBV4-3 with TRBJ2-1; 12 bases are shared with TRBD2. The junction had 5 bases not matched to a gene; V was cut back by 0 bases and J by 5 bases. The germline CDR1 and CDR2 sequences are LGHNA and YSLEER. The CDR3 consists of 17 residues. The CDR3 is CASSQDLLAGGDNEQFF. The CDR3 coding sequence is TGCGCCAGCAGCCAAGATTTACTAGCGGGGGGAGACAATGAGCAGTTCTTC.

This clone was recorded a few times. This CDR3 reads CASSLGSSLPSTDTQYF. CDR3 sequence (DNA): TGTGCCAGCAGCTTGGGTTCGTCACTCCCTAGCACAGATACGCAGTATTTT. The chain carries TRBV5-4 and TRBJ2-3, with D hard to call. V lost 0 bases to trimming and J lost 0 bases, with 14 bases between them. Germline V gene data show CDR1 as SGHNT and CDR2 as YYREEE (reference sequence). This CDR3 region has 17 residues.

This rearrangement joins TRBV25-1 to TRBJ2-1; no clear D gene. The V gene lost 0 bases and the J gene lost 10 bases, with 16 bases spanning the gap. The germline CDR1 and CDR2 sequences are MGHDK and SYGVNS. This CDR3 is built from 15 residues. CDR3: CASSEYSPYSKEQFF. The CDR3 DNA reads TGTGCCAGCAGTGAATACTCCCCTTATAGCAAGGAGCAGTTCTTC.

This chain joins TRBV24-1 and TRBJ2-2; the D gene is possibly TRBD2 (6 bases). The CDR3 consists of 15 residues. With 5 bases removed from V and 5 bases from J, the gap between germline ends came to 14 bases. Germline V gene sequence: CDR1 KGHDR, CDR2 SFDVKD. In nucleotides, the CDR3 is TGTGCCACCAGTGCCACCCCAGGAGGGACCGGGGAGCTGTTTTTT. Its protein is CATSATPGGTGELFF.

The chain has TRBV19 and TRBJ2-1, with 9 bases matching TRBD1. The germline gives CDR1 LNHDA, CDR2 SQIVND (reference sequence). The V and J ends lost 4 bases and 9 bases, in that order; junction bases with no gene match: 7. CDR3 size: 14 residues. The CDR3 region is CASSRTGDPGEQFF. The DNA of the CDR3 is TGTGCCAGTAGTAGGACAGGGGATCCCGGTGAGCAGTTCTTC.

The genes are TRBV7-2 and TRBJ2-5, with 7 bases identical to TRBD2. Germline trimming cut 4 bases from V and 4 bases from J; bases unmatched to any gene: 15. Germline V gives CDR1 SGHTA, CDR2 FQGNSA. The CDR3 contains 17 residues. In DNA, the CDR3 is TGTGCCAGCAGCTCGTCATCTAGCGGTCTTTACGGAGAGACCCAGTACTTC. This codes for CASSSSSSGLYGETQYF.

V is TRBV7-6 and J is TRBJ2-3; 7 bases are a match to TRBD1. CDR3 length: 15 amino acids. Per germline, CDR1 SGHVS and CDR2 FNYEAQ. Germline trimming cut 3 bases from V and 0 bases from J; bases unmatched to any gene: 3. CDR3 amino acids: CASSFTGASTDTQYF. The CDR3, as DNA: TGTGCCAGCAGCTTCACAGGGGCTAGCACAGATACGCAGTATTTT. The full variable domain, with the rest looked up from reference TRBV7-6 and TRBJ2-3, is GAGVSQSPRYKVTKRGQDVALRCDPISGHVSLYWYRQALGQGPEFLTYFNYEAQQDKSGLPNDRFSAERPEGSISTLTIQRTEQRDSAMYRCASSFTGASTDTQYFGPGTRLTVL.

The chain uses TRBV5-8 and TRBJ2-5; possibly TRBD2 for D (5 bases). Per germline, CDR1 SGHTS and CDR2 YDEGEE. V was cut by 4 bases and J by 4 bases, with 17 bases left in between. The CDR3 has 15 residues. Here the CDR3 DNA reads TGTGCCAGCAGCCCGCTTTTGGGCGGAGGAGAGACCCAGTACTTC. It yields the protein CASSPLLGGGETQYF.

The V and J genes are TRBV19 and TRBJ1-2; TRBD1 agrees at 7 bases. This CDR3 contains 13 residues. Germline V gene data show CDR1 as LNHDA and CDR2 as SQIVND (reference sequence). Germline trimming cut 5 bases from V and 4 bases from J; bases unmatched to any gene: 4. CDR3: CASSDRDSYGYTF. The DNA of the CDR3 is TGTGCCAGTAGTGACCGGGACAGCTATGGCTACACCTTC.